In this sample, the clone carrying this TCR beta chain turned up many times. The antigen remains unidentified. This sample is part of a study of T cells after posttransplantation cyclophosphamide. Study-wide points: Later blood repertoires were often dominated by clones from the donor CD8+ memory compartment.

Data came from immunoSEQ multiplex PCR; TCRdb stores just in-frame clones and leaves some out. Singletons are absent from the sample, which has about 30,000 clones. The V gene's germline CDR1 is GTSNPN and CDR2 SVGIG (reference sequence). This CDR3 comprises 15 residues. Trimming at V came to 2 bases and at J to 4 bases, leaving 10 bases not matched to a gene. This clonotype was sampled from a woman aged 55-69 years in good health, CMV-negative, and a related stem cell transplant donor. The chain carries TRBV30 and TRBJ1-1, with 7 bases lining up with TRBD1. The sample comprised PBMCs. In nucleotides, the CDR3 is TGTGCCTGGAGTCTCCCCGACAGGGTTGGCACTGAAGCTTTCTTT. Protein: CAWSLPDRVGTEAFF. Together with reference TRBV30 and TRBJ1-1, the CDR3 gives the full variable domain: SQTIHQWPATLVQPVGSPLSLECTVEGTSNPNLYWYRQAAGRGLQLLFYSVGIGQISSEVPQNLSASRPQDRQFILSSKKLLLSDSGFYLCAWSLPDRVGTEAFFGQGTRLTVV.